This is a list of T cell receptor beta chains from one sample in a study of T-cell memory formation after mild COVID-19. TCRdb reprocessed the 5' RACE reads with MiXCR, giving one entry per CDR3 protein. Altogether over 500,000 distinct CDR3 sequences are present, about 18% being singletons, with the ten largest covering roughly 7.7%. Sequenced material: PBMCs or a T cell subset sorted from them (not recorded which). The receptors derive from an adult woman who had mild COVID-19 (a few samples of this study predate the infection). Cell type and time point are not known. Each CDR3 is given with its conserved first and last residue. D genes are given only for firm matches. Rows may omit the clone size; those that give it use once, few, many or a size class.

>.|TRBV29-1|TRBJ1-2|.
CSASSYNYGYTF
TGCAGTGCCTCCAGTTATAACTATGGCTACACCTTC
>many|TRBV4-1|TRBJ2-4|TRBD1
CASSPQGAKNIQYF
TGCGCCAGCAGCCCACAGGGGGCCAAAAACATTCAGTACTTC
>few|TRBV12-3/TRBV12-4|TRBJ2-7|.
CASSSPGHEQYF
TGTGCCAGCAGTTCCCCAGGACACGAGCAGTACTTC
>.|TRBV12-3/TRBV12-4|TRBJ1-1|.
CASRGPTGPNTEAFF
TGTGCCAGCAGGGGACCTACAGGTCCGAACACTGAAGCTTTCTTT
>few|TRBV24-1|TRBJ2-3|TRBD2
CATSDFGGGHSPPDTQYF
TGTGCCACCAGTGATTTCGGCGGGGGGCACTCCCCACCAGATACGCAGTATTTT
>few|TRBV19|TRBJ2-5|.
CASSIGGGAGVGETQYF
TGTGCCAGTAGTATAGGGGGGGGCGCGGGAGTAGGAGAGACCCAGTACTTC
>few|TRBV9|TRBJ2-2|.
CASSVGSGGNTGELFF
TGTGCCAGCAGCGTAGGTAGTGGGGGGAACACCGGGGAGCTGTTTTTT
>.|TRBV4-1|TRBJ2-3|TRBD2
CASSPTSGGAIDTQYF
TGCGCCAGCAGCCCCACTAGCGGGGGGGCTATAGATACGCAGTATTTT
>few|TRBV6-2/TRBV6-3|TRBJ1-1|.
CASTWDTTTGTEAFF
TGTGCCAGCACCTGGGATACCACTACGGGGACTGAAGCTTTCTTT
>.|TRBV20-1|TRBJ2-1|TRBD1
CSARGPGTVYPYNEQFF
TGCAGTGCTAGAGGTCCCGGGACAGTTTATCCCTACAATGAGCAGTTCTTC
>.|TRBV6-2/TRBV6-3|TRBJ2-6|TRBD2
CASSPRLAGSSGANVLTF
TGTGCCAGCAGTCCCCGCCTAGCGGGGAGCTCTGGGGCCAACGTCCTGACTTTC
>few|TRBV5-1|TRBJ2-5|TRBD2
CASSLVPGLAGSEQETQYF
TGCGCCAGCAGCTTGGTTCCGGGACTAGCGGGGTCAGAGCAAGAGACCCAGTACTTC
>.|TRBV24-1|TRBJ2-2|.
CATSPSNRVKSGELFF
TGTGCCACCAGTCCCTCAAACAGGGTGAAGTCCGGGGAGCTGTTTTTT
>.|TRBV12-5|TRBJ2-7|.
CASGYKRGEQYF
TGTGCTAGTGGGTATAAAAGGGGCGAGCAGTACTTC
>few|TRBV4-2|TRBJ2-5|.
CASSRVGGAVETQYF
TGTGCCAGCAGCCGCGTAGGAGGGGCGGTGGAGACCCAGTACTTC
>few|TRBV5-1|TRBJ1-6|.
CASSLSLGMGNSPLHF
TGCGCCAGCAGCTTGAGCTTGGGTATGGGGAATTCACCCCTCCACTTT
>.|TRBV19|TRBJ2-1|TRBD2
CASLASGRINEQFF
TGTGCCAGTTTGGCTAGCGGGAGGATCAATGAGCAGTTCTTC
>few|TRBV7-9|TRBJ1-5|.
CASSPADSQPQHF
TGTGCCAGCAGCCCGGCCGATAGCCAGCCCCAGCATTTT
>few|TRBV10-3|TRBJ2-3|.
CAISFDYSPTDTQYF
TGTGCCATCAGTTTTGACTACTCTCCTACTGATACGCAGTATTTT
>few|TRBV7-8|TRBJ2-3|TRBD2
CASSLTRTSPDTQYF
TGTGCCAGCAGCCTAACCCGGACTAGCCCAGATACGCAGTATTTT